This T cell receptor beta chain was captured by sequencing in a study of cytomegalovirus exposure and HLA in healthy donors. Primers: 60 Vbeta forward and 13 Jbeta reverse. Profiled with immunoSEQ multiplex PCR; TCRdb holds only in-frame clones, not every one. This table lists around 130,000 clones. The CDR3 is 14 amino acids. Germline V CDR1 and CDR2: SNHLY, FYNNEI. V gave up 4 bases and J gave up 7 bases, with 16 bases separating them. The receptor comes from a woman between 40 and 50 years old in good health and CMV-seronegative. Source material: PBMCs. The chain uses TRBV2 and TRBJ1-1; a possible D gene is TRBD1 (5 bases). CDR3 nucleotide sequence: TGTGCCAGCAGTGGGAACCCCCGGGGGGATGAAGCTTTCTTT. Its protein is CASSGNPRGDEAFF.